Following are 32 T cell receptor beta chains from one sample sequenced in a study of post-analysis software for immune sequencing data. Study-level findings and limits: With TRBV5-6, TRBV5-1 and TRBV20-1 included, about 5 TRBV segments were more frequent in patients than in controls.

Each TCR beta cDNA library carried unique molecular identifiers. Using its own MiXCR run on the PCR reads, TCRdb lists one record per CDR3 protein. The repertoire holds approximately 400,000 distinct CDR3 sequences, with around 37% as singletons. The antigens of these receptors remain unknown. Sequencing was carried out using blood. These receptor sequences come from a girl between 5 and 17 years old with multiple sclerosis.

The rearrangement links TRBV6-1 to TRBJ1-5, with D possibly matching TRBD1 (6 bases). Germline assignment: CDR1 MNHNS and CDR2 SASEGT. The CDR3 spans 17 residues. V was shortened by 4 bases and J by 2 bases, with 18 bases between the two germline ends. The CDR3 region is CASSVSGALRGNQPQHF. The CDR3, as DNA: TGTGCCAGCAGTGTGTCGGGGGCCCTGAGGGGCAATCAGCCCCAGCATTTT.

The gene calls are TRBV27 and TRBJ2-4, with D possibly being TRBD2 (7 bases). Germline CDR1 and CDR2: MNHEY and SMNVEV (reference sequence). V was pared by 2 bases and J by 13 bases, with 24 bases between. CDR3 length: 16 amino acids. Here the CDR3 DNA reads TGTGCCAGCAGTTTAGGGGGCGGCCTCCAGCGGGACGCGCAGTACTTC. This codes for CASSLGGGLQRDAQYF.

This clonotype has only a few counts. The chain recombines TRBV24-1 with TRBJ1-5; D not certain. V gave up 2 bases and J gave up 5 bases, with 6 bases separating them. This CDR3 has 13 residues. The germline V gene has CDR1 KGHDR and CDR2 SFDVKD. This CDR3 reads CATSDWGDQPQHF. The CDR3 DNA sequence: TGTGCCACCAGTGATTGGGGAGATCAGCCCCAGCATTTT.

This sequence joins TRBV27 and TRBJ1-5; D is unresolved. The CDR3 spans 13 residues. With 4 bases removed from V and 2 bases from J, the gap between germline ends came to 6 bases. The germline CDR1 and CDR2 sequences are MNHEY and SMNVEV (reference sequence). This chain's CDR3 is CASSYDGNQPQHF. The CDR3 DNA sequence: TGTGCCAGCAGTTACGATGGCAATCAGCCCCAGCATTTT.

This clonotype was observed a few times. The genes are TRBV27 and TRBJ2-7; D not resolved. Per germline, CDR1 MNHEY and CDR2 SMNVEV (reference sequence). The V gene lost 5 bases and the J gene lost 2 bases, with 13 bases spanning the gap. This CDR3 is 14 amino acids long. The CDR3 DNA follows: TGTGCCAGCAGTCACAGACCGAAGACCTACGAGCAGTACTTC. It is translated as CASSHRPKTYEQYF.

This clonotype was observed at least ten times. The chain joins TRBV20-1 to TRBJ2-5; 8 bases are a match to TRBD2. V trimming: 0 bases; J trimming: 4 bases; junction bases outside the gene matches: 7. Looked up from germline, CDR1 is DFQATT and CDR2 is SNEGSKA (reference sequence). The CDR3 consists of 15 residues. CDR3 loop: CSARDFGGATETQYF. The CDR3 nucleotides read TGCAGTGCTAGAGATTTCGGGGGGGCCACAGAGACCCAGTACTTC.

The chain is built from TRBV5-1 and TRBJ1-1, with 7 bases aligning to TRBD1. The length of the CDR3 is 15 residues. Germline-derived CDR1 and CDR2 are SGHRS and YFSETQ. J was trimmed by 0 bases and V by 4 bases; bases with no gene match: 6. CDR3 in DNA: TGCGCCAGCAGCGGTCAGACAGGGCTGAACACTGAAGCTTTCTTT. Protein sequence: CASSGQTGLNTEAFF.

This chain joins TRBV20-1 and TRBJ1-1, with D possibly TRBD1 on 5 matching bases. V lost 0 bases to trimming and J lost 1 base, with 6 bases between them. The CDR3 spans 13 residues. CDR1 and CDR2 (germline): DFQATT, SNEGSKA (reference sequence). CDR3 amino acids: CSARDGGNTEAFF. CDR3 coding DNA: TGCAGTGCTAGAGATGGGGGGAACACTGAAGCTTTCTTT.

The chain combines TRBV10-3 with TRBJ2-3; 11 bases agree with TRBD2. The CDR3 has 14 residues. Germline-derived CDR1 and CDR2 are ENHRY and SYGVKD. V was pared by 6 bases and J by 3 bases, with 2 bases of the junction left unmatched. The CDR3: CAIRLAGETDTQYF. The CDR3 region has the DNA TGTGCCATCAGACTAGCGGGAGAAACAGATACGCAGTATTTT.

The genes are TRBV3-1 and TRBJ1-1, with D possibly being TRBD1 (5 bases). Germline V gene data show CDR1 as LGHDT and CDR2 as YNNKEL (reference sequence). Between the trimmed V and J ends, which lost 5 bases and 0 bases, there was a span of 10 bases. CDR3 size: 14 residues. The CDR3 sequence is CASSGSRVNTEAFF. The DNA of the CDR3 is TGTGCCAGCAGCGGTAGCAGGGTGAACACTGAAGCTTTCTTT.

Only a few counts were recorded for this clonotype. The chain joins TRBV5-1 to TRBJ1-5; D unclear. The CDR3 runs to 17 residues. Germline-derived CDR1 and CDR2 are SGHRS and YFSETQ. Trimming stripped 1 base from V and 5 bases from J, with 19 bases between. For the CDR3, the DNA is TGCGCCAGCAGCTTGAATCCCTTTGGCACAGCGGATCAGCCCCAGCATTTT. Residues: CASSLNPFGTADQPQHF.

A remark on this clonotype: One end of the junction does not line up with germline, which may come from a read error. This chain uses TRBV2 with TRBJ2-7, with 7 bases that match TRBD1. The CDR3 extends over 14 amino acids. Looked up from germline, CDR1 is SNHLY and CDR2 is FYNNEI. The CDR3 nucleotides read TGTGCCAGCGGAGACAGGGCGAGCTCCTACGAGCGGTACTTC. The encoded protein is CASGDRASSYERYF.

The V call is TRBV2, the J call TRBJ1-1; TRBD1 aligns across 7 bases. The germline gives CDR1 SNHLY, CDR2 FYNNEI. J was trimmed by 10 bases and V by 6 bases; bases with no gene match: 5. The CDR3 totals 11 residues. The CDR3 sequence is CASRNRGRAFF. DNA of the CDR3: TGTGCCAGCAGGAACAGGGGAAGAGCTTTCTTT.

This clonotype has only a few counts. V gene TRBV20-1 combines with J gene TRBJ1-5; D remains unclear. The V gene's germline CDR1 is DFQATT and CDR2 SNEGSKA (reference sequence). The CDR3 covers 13 residues. V dropped 0 bases and J dropped 3 bases, with 6 bases sitting between them. The CDR3 sequence: CSARDVDNQPQHF. The CDR3 DNA sequence: TGCAGTGCTAGAGATGTCGACAATCAGCCCCAGCATTTT.

This chain links TRBV12-3 or TRBV12-4 with TRBJ2-7, with D perhaps TRBD2 (5 bases). Trimming took 6 bases from V and 4 from J, leaving 16 bases between them. The CDR3 spans 14 residues. In DNA form, the CDR3 reads TGTGCCAGCAGCCCCGTGGGCTCGGGGTACGAGCAGTACTTC. Translated: CASSPVGSGYEQYF.

The chain recombines TRBV7-9 with TRBJ1-6; possible D gene TRBD1, 6 bases. CDR1 SEHNR and CDR2 FQNEAQ come from the germline V gene (reference sequence). CDR3 length: 16 amino acids. The V and J ends lost 5 bases and 5 bases respectively, with 16 bases between them. The CDR3 DNA reads as TGTGCCAGCAGCCGGGGCCAGGGGTTCCATAATTCACCCCTCCACTTT. Translating gives CASSRGQGFHNSPLHF.

In its sample, this clonotype was seen a few times. V is TRBV7-9 and J is TRBJ2-6; no reliable D call. Germline values: CDR1 SEHNR, CDR2 FQNEAQ (reference sequence). Trimming took off 1 base at V and 0 bases at J, with 4 bases between the two ends. CDR3 length equals 15 residues. The chain's CDR3 is CASSLEFSGANVLTF. DNA for the CDR3: TGTGCCAGCAGCTTAGAATTCTCTGGGGCCAACGTCCTGACTTTC.

In nucleotides, the CDR3 is TGTGCCAGCAGCACCGGACTAGCGGGGGGTCTCTCCTACGAGCAGTACTTC. Translation: CASSTGLAGGLSYEQYF. This sequence joins TRBV7-3 and TRBJ2-7; TRBD2 aligns across 14 bases. With 5 bases clipped from V and 0 bases from J, the junction kept 6 bases outside the gene matches. The CDR3 covers 17 residues. Germline assignment: CDR1 SGHTA and CDR2 FQGTGA.

The chain has TRBV27 and TRBJ2-6; possible D gene TRBD1, 7 bases. The CDR3 runs 17 residues. Germline-derived CDR1 and CDR2 are MNHEY and SMNVEV (reference sequence). The V end was cut by 4 bases, the J end by 4 bases, with 17 bases between. CDR3 nucleotide sequence: TGTGCCAGCAGTTGGTCAGGGGGGCTAAGGGGGGCCAACGTCCTGACTTTC. It encodes CASSWSGGLRGANVLTF.

This clonotype was detected a few times. The chain joins TRBV3-1 to TRBJ1-1; 9 bases are a match to TRBD1. V was clipped by 0 bases and J by 9 bases; unmatched bases: 2. Germline CDR1 and CDR2: LGHDT and YNNKEL (reference sequence). CDR3 size: 13 residues. CDR3 protein: CASSQDGTGKAFF. CDR3 DNA sequence: TGTGCCAGCAGCCAAGATGGGACAGGGAAAGCTTTCTTT.

The chain employs TRBV11-2 and TRBJ2-1, with 10 positions matching TRBD1. The CDR3 is 15 residues long. Germline assignment: CDR1 SGHAT and CDR2 FQNNGV. V gave up 5 bases and J gave up 8 bases; unmatched junction bases: 9. The CDR3 protein is CASSPRDRGFDEQFF. The CDR3 bases are TGTGCCAGCAGCCCCCGGGACAGGGGTTTCGATGAGCAGTTCTTC.

The gene calls are TRBV24-1 and TRBJ2-3; D possibly corresponds to TRBD1 (6 bases). V was pared by 3 bases and J by 0 bases, with 6 bases between. Germline values: CDR1 KGHDR, CDR2 SFDVKD. This CDR3 is 14 amino acids long. The CDR3 DNA reads TGTGCCACCAGTGATGGACAGAGCACAGATACGCAGTATTTT. Protein: CATSDGQSTDTQYF.

A single count supports this clonotype. This chain uses TRBV5-5 with TRBJ2-7, with 10 bases identical to TRBD1. V was clipped by 7 bases and J by 3 bases; unmatched bases: 13. This CDR3 is built from 16 residues. Germline V lookup: CDR1 SGHKS, CDR2 YYEKEE (reference sequence). In nucleotides, the CDR3 is TGTGCCAGCGGCCCCCGTTCCGGGACAGGGGACTACGAGCAGTACTTC. This codes for CASGPRSGTGDYEQYF.

This clonotype was seen only a few times. The chain has TRBV3-1 and TRBJ2-5; no definite D call. Germline CDR1 reads LGHDT; CDR2 reads YNNKEL (reference sequence). The ends were cut back, 2 bases at V and 5 bases at J, with 6 bases in the middle. The CDR3 loop spans 12 amino acids. The CDR3 spells CASSQFMETQYF. CDR3 sequence (DNA): TGTGCCAGCAGCCAATTTATGGAGACCCAGTACTTC.

The genes are TRBV2 and TRBJ2-3; D is unresolved. Germline V lookup: CDR1 SNHLY, CDR2 FYNNEI. The CDR3 contains 11 residues. Trimming cost V 6 bases and J 5 bases, with 6 bases left between them. The CDR3 loop reads CASSQKDTQYF. The CDR3 DNA sequence: TGTGCCAGCAGCCAAAAAGATACGCAGTATTTT.

This clonotype was picked up a small number of times. The chain carries TRBV11-2 and TRBJ2-3; 13 bases align to TRBD2. The CDR3 extends over 18 amino acids. CDR1 SGHAT and CDR2 FQNNGV come from the germline V gene. After removal of 5 bases from V and 3 bases from J, the junction contained 11 bases not matched to a gene. CDR3 nucleotides: TGTGCCAGCAGCCCCTACCCGGGACTAGCGGGAATAACAGATACGCAGTATTTT. Translating it yields CASSPYPGLAGITDTQYF.

The chain has TRBV4-1 and TRBJ2-7, with 9 bases that match TRBD2. Trimming at V came to 1 base and at J to 5 bases, leaving 6 bases not matched to a gene. There are 15 residues in the CDR3. Per germline, CDR1 MGHRA and CDR2 YSYEKL. The CDR3 nucleotides read TGCGCCAGCAGCCAAGGGAGCGGGGGGCAGAACGAGCAGTACTTC. Protein product: CASSQGSGGQNEQYF.

The chain has TRBV12-3 or TRBV12-4 and TRBJ1-2; 8 positions agree with TRBD1. This CDR3 has 14 amino acids. V lost 4 bases and J lost 4; bases outside the gene matches: 5. This chain's CDR3 is CASSSGQGFYGYTF. As DNA, the CDR3 is TGTGCCAGCAGTTCAGGACAGGGTTTCTATGGCTACACCTTC.

V and J are TRBV7-3 and TRBJ2-3, with TRBD2 as a possible D gene (6 bases). The CDR3 sequence is 13 residues long. Germline V gene sequence: CDR1 SGHTA, CDR2 FQGTGA. The V end was cut by 1 base, the J end by 6 bases, with 8 bases between. The CDR3 is CASSLISGDTQYF. CDR3 bases: TGTGCCAGCAGCTTAATCAGCGGGGATACGCAGTATTTT.

This clonotype has just a few counts. This sequence joins TRBV7-9 and TRBJ2-5; 12 nucleotides line up with TRBD2. Germline CDR1 is SEHNR and CDR2 is FQNEAQ (reference sequence). CDR3 length: 18 residues. J lost 2 bases, V lost 3 bases, and 10 bases had no gene match. CDR3 protein: CASSFPASLAGGQETQYF. DNA for the CDR3: TGTGCCAGCAGCTTTCCAGCGTCCCTAGCGGGGGGGCAAGAGACCCAGTACTTC.

This clonotype was observed a single time. The chain links TRBV7-2 to TRBJ2-1; D is tentatively TRBD1 or TRBD2 (6 bases each). Germline V gene lookup returns CDR1 SGHTA and CDR2 FQGNSA. The CDR3 is 16 residues long. Trimming cost V 1 base and J 0 bases, with 10 bases left between them. Here the CDR3 reads CASSLEWGASYNEQFF. As DNA, the CDR3 is TGTGCCAGCAGCTTAGAATGGGGGGCCTCCTACAATGAGCAGTTCTTC.

This chain uses TRBV5-1 with TRBJ2-6, with 10 positions matching TRBD1. The CDR3 runs to 16 residues. J lost 2 bases, V lost 7 bases, and 6 bases had no gene match. CDR1 is SGHRS, CDR2 YFSETQ, per germline. As DNA, the CDR3 is TGCGCCAGCGTCCCCGGGACAGGGGCTGGGGCCAACGTCCTGACTTTC. Amino acids: CASVPGTGAGANVLTF.